Listed below are T cell receptor beta chains from one sample, sequenced in a study of blood T cell repertoires in COVID-19. This table comes from immunoSEQ multiplex PCR, and its TCRdb copy is limited to in-frame clones, with some not included. This table holds 170,000 or so clones, about 86% found once. The specimen sequenced was peripheral blood. The receptor source for this set is a man aged 45 to 65 with active or convalescent COVID-19. Each CDR3 is given with its conserved first and last residue. Each record gives: clone size, J gene, V gene, D gene, CDR3 DNA, CDR3 protein. D genes are given only for firm matches. Clone size is not always given. Where it is, it says once, few, many or a class for expanded clones.

size: NA; J: TRBJ1-6; V: TRBV6-5; D: TRBD1; DNA: TGTGCCAGCAGTTACTCGACAGGGGATGTGAATTCACCCCTCCACTTT; CDR3: CASSYSTGDVNSPLHF
size: NA; J: TRBJ1-1; V: TRBV10-3; D: TRBD1; DNA: TGTGCCATCTCTGCTGAGGGGGCGAACACTGAAGCTTTCTTT; CDR3: CAISAEGANTEAFF
size: NA; J: TRBJ1-1; V: TRBV6-5; D: NA; DNA: TGTGCCAGCAGTACACAGGGGAACACTGAAGCTTTCTTT; CDR3: CASSTQGNTEAFF
size: NA; J: TRBJ1-5; V: TRBV24-1; D: NA; DNA: TGTGCCACCACCCACAAGTCGCAGCAGGAAAGCAATCAGCCCCAGCATTTT; CDR3: CATTHKSQQESNQPQHF
size: NA; J: TRBJ1-2; V: TRBV7-3; D: TRBD1; DNA: TGTGCCAGCAGCACCCGGACAGGGGATGGCTACACCTTC; CDR3: CASSTRTGDGYTF
size: NA; J: TRBJ2-3; V: TRBV11-3; D: NA; DNA: TGTGCCAGCAGCCGGATGGGCTTTTCGACAGATACGCAGTATTTT; CDR3: CASSRMGFSTDTQYF
size: NA; J: TRBJ2-6; V: TRBV29-1; D: NA; DNA: TGCAGCGTCGATACAGGCGCCTCTGGGGCCAACGTCCTGACTTTC; CDR3: CSVDTGASGANVLTF
size: NA; J: TRBJ1-1; V: TRBV3-1/TRBV3-2; D: NA; DNA: TGTGCCAGCAGCCAAGATCTGCCACAGAACACTGAAGCTTTCTTT; CDR3: CASSQDLPQNTEAFF
size: few; J: TRBJ2-5; V: TRBV24-1; D: TRBD2; DNA: TGTGCCACCAGTGATTCTAGCGGGGGTTTAGAGACCCAGTACTTC; CDR3: CATSDSSGGLETQYF
size: NA; J: TRBJ1-1; V: TRBV7-9; D: NA; DNA: TGTGCCAGCAGCTTAGTGGCAGGGAGGGGGACTGAAGCTTTCTTT; CDR3: CASSLVAGRGTEAFF
size: NA; J: TRBJ2-2; V: TRBV18; D: NA; DNA: TGTGCCAGCTCACCACAAATACATTCGAACACCGGGGAGCTGTTTTTT; CDR3: CASSPQIHSNTGELFF
size: NA; J: TRBJ2-7; V: TRBV5-1; D: NA; DNA: TGCGCCAGCAATCCGGGTCTCTCCTACGAGCAGTACTTC; CDR3: CASNPGLSYEQYF
size: NA; J: TRBJ1-1; V: TRBV19; D: TRBD1; DNA: TGTGCCAGTAGTATCGCCGGGACAGGGACGTTGAACACTGAAGCTTTCTTT; CDR3: CASSIAGTGTLNTEAFF
size: NA; J: TRBJ2-7; V: TRBV10-3; D: NA; DNA: TGTGCCATCACGGGACACACTCTCCACGAGCAGTACTTC; CDR3: CAITGHTLHEQYF
size: NA; J: TRBJ2-7; V: TRBV6-6; D: TRBD2; DNA: TGTGCCAGCAGTACCTGGACTAGCGGTGCCTACGAGCAGTACTTC; CDR3: CASSTWTSGAYEQYF
size: once; J: TRBJ1-6; V: TRBV6-5; D: TRBD1; DNA: TGTGCCAGCAGCTCCGGGACAGATAATTCACCCCTCCACTTT; CDR3: CASSSGTDNSPLHF
size: NA; J: TRBJ2-5; V: TRBV6-5; D: TRBD2; DNA: TGTGCCAGCACCCTCAGCGGGGGGGGAGAGACCCAGTACTTC; CDR3: CASTLSGGGETQYF
size: NA; J: TRBJ2-1; V: TRBV4-3; D: NA; DNA: TGCGCCAGCAGCCAAGATTGGACTATACCAAATCCCAATGAGCAGTTCTTC; CDR3: CASSQDWTIPNPNEQFF
size: NA; J: TRBJ2-4; V: TRBV18; D: NA; DNA: TGTGCCAGCTCTCTCGACCCAGGGGACATTCAGTACTTC; CDR3: CASSLDPGDIQYF
size: NA; J: TRBJ1-1; V: TRBV11-2; D: NA; DNA: TGTGCCAGCAGCTTAACTAGTGTAGGAACGAACACTGAAGCTTTCTTT; CDR3: CASSLTSVGTNTEAFF
size: NA; J: TRBJ2-7; V: TRBV6-5; D: TRBD1; DNA: TGTGCCAGCAGTCGGTCCGGGACAGGGTTTCGCGAGCAGTACTTC; CDR3: CASSRSGTGFREQYF
size: NA; J: TRBJ2-1; V: TRBV9; D: TRBD1; DNA: TGTGCCAGCAGCGTAGCGAGGGGGCTAGCAGACTACAATGAGCAGTTCTTC; CDR3: CASSVARGLADYNEQFF
size: NA; J: TRBJ2-1; V: TRBV3-1/TRBV3-2; D: TRBD2; DNA: TGTGCCAGCAGCCAAGGGTCAGCTAGCGGGAGGGGGGCCTACAATGAGCAGTTCTTC; CDR3: CASSQGSASGRGAYNEQFF
size: NA; J: TRBJ2-2; V: TRBV9; D: TRBD2; DNA: TGTGCCAGCAGCGTAGGGCTAGCGGGAGGTACCGGGGAGCTGTTTTTT; CDR3: CASSVGLAGGTGELFF
size: NA; J: TRBJ1-3; V: TRBV19; D: NA; DNA: TGTGCCAGTAATTTACAGGGATACTCTGGAAACACCATATATTTT; CDR3: CASNLQGYSGNTIYF
size: NA; J: TRBJ1-1; V: TRBV18; D: TRBD1; DNA: TGTGCCAGCTCACCTTTCACAGCCCAGGGGGGCATGAACACTGAAGCTTTCTTT; CDR3: CASSPFTAQGGMNTEAFF
size: NA; J: TRBJ2-6; V: TRBV2; D: NA; DNA: TGTGCCAGCTGGAGGGAGTCTGGGGCCAACGTCCTGACTTTC; CDR3: CASWRESGANVLTF
size: NA; J: TRBJ1-6; V: TRBV28; D: TRBD1; DNA: TGTGCCAGCAGTCCACCGGGACAGGGCAATTCACCCCTCCACTTT; CDR3: CASSPPGQGNSPLHF
size: NA; J: TRBJ2-2; V: TRBV10-3; D: TRBD2; DNA: TGTGCCATCGGAAAGCGGGGAAACACCGGGGAGCTGTTTTTT; CDR3: CAIGKRGNTGELFF
size: NA; J: TRBJ1-6; V: TRBV6-5; D: NA; DNA: TGTGCCAGCACCAGTCGAAATAATTCACCCCTCCACTTT; CDR3: CASTSRNNSPLHF
size: NA; J: TRBJ2-7; V: TRBV6-2/TRBV6-3; D: NA; DNA: TGTGCCAGCAGTCCGTATGGGCCCAGGGCCGAGCAGTACTTC; CDR3: CASSPYGPRAEQYF
size: NA; J: TRBJ1-2; V: TRBV5-4; D: TRBD1; DNA: TGTGCCAGCAGCAGGGACAGGGACTATGGCTACACCTTC; CDR3: CASSRDRDYGYTF
size: NA; J: TRBJ2-1; V: TRBV20-1; D: NA; DNA: TGCAGTGCCTTGTACAATGAGCAGTTCTTC; CDR3: CSALYNEQFF
size: NA; J: TRBJ1-2; V: TRBV6-5; D: TRBD1; DNA: TGTGCCAGCAGCCTGGACAGGAGATACTTCTATGGCTACACCTTC; CDR3: CASSLDRRYFYGYTF
size: NA; J: TRBJ1-4; V: TRBV12-3/TRBV12-4; D: NA; DNA: TGTGCCAGCAGTTTAGGGAGTGGAGAAAAACTGTTTTTT; CDR3: CASSLGSGEKLFF
size: few; J: TRBJ2-7; V: TRBV20-1; D: NA; DNA: TGCAGTGCTAGAGTGGTAGCCGAGCAGTACTTC; CDR3: CSARVVAEQYF
size: NA; J: TRBJ2-1; V: TRBV6-2/TRBV6-3; D: NA; DNA: TGTGCCAGCAGCGGACAGTTACATGGGCAGTTCTTC; CDR3: CASSGQLHGQFF
size: NA; J: TRBJ2-7; V: TRBV21-1; D: NA; DNA: TGTGCCAGCATCCAGCCCTGGAGGACTGAAACCTACGAGCAGTACTTC; CDR3: CASIQPWRTETYEQYF
size: NA; J: TRBJ2-7; V: TRBV4-1; D: TRBD2; DNA: TGCGCCAGCAGCCAAGTAGGTGGGACTAGCGGGAACGAGCAGTACTTC; CDR3: CASSQVGGTSGNEQYF
size: many; J: TRBJ2-2; V: TRBV4-2; D: NA; DNA: TGTGCCAGCAGCCAAACAGGGCCCGGGGAGCTGTTTTTT; CDR3: CASSQTGPGELFF
size: NA; J: TRBJ2-1; V: TRBV5-1; D: NA; DNA: TGCGCCAGAGGACTGGTCTCCTACAATGAGCAGTTCTTC; CDR3: CARGLVSYNEQFF
size: NA; J: TRBJ2-2; V: TRBV16; D: TRBD2; DNA: TGTGCCAGCAGTCTTGTCAGCGGGAGGACCGGGGAGCTGTTTTTT; CDR3: CASSLVSGRTGELFF
size: NA; J: TRBJ2-7; V: TRBV21-1; D: NA; DNA: TGTGCCAGCAGCAAACAGTCTAGAACCTACGAGCAGTACTTC; CDR3: CASSKQSRTYEQYF
size: NA; J: TRBJ1-1; V: TRBV7-3; D: NA; DNA: TGTGCCAGCAGGCGTTCGGGTCGGTTGAACACTGAAGCTTTCTTT; CDR3: CASRRSGRLNTEAFF
size: NA; J: TRBJ2-7; V: TRBV5-6; D: NA; DNA: TGTGCCAGCAGCCCACCCCCGACACACGTTGGTTACGAGCAGTACTTC; CDR3: CASSPPPTHVGYEQYF
size: NA; J: TRBJ1-5; V: TRBV10-3; D: NA; DNA: TGTGCCATCAAAGGACATAGCAATCAGCCCCAGCATTTT; CDR3: CAIKGHSNQPQHF
size: NA; J: TRBJ2-3; V: TRBV5-1; D: NA; DNA: TGCGCCAGCAGCTTGCGGAGGGCAGATACGCAGTATTTT; CDR3: CASSLRRADTQYF
size: once; J: TRBJ2-2; V: TRBV29-1; D: NA; DNA: TGCAGCGTAACAGGGGGGGGTAACACCGGGGAGCTGTTTTTT; CDR3: CSVTGGGNTGELFF
size: NA; J: TRBJ2-3; V: TRBV4-2; D: TRBD2; DNA: TGTGCCAGCAGCCAAGATGTGGCTAGCGGGGGGGGTACGCAGTATTTT; CDR3: CASSQDVASGGGTQYF
size: NA; J: TRBJ2-1; V: TRBV4-3; D: TRBD2; DNA: TGCGCCAGCAGCCTAACTAGCGGGCGTTACAATGAGCAGTTCTTC; CDR3: CASSLTSGRYNEQFF
size: NA; J: TRBJ2-5; V: TRBV5-8; D: TRBD2; DNA: TGTGCCAGCAGCGGCGGACTAGCGGGGGAGGCCCAGTACTTC; CDR3: CASSGGLAGEAQYF
size: NA; J: TRBJ2-1; V: TRBV28; D: TRBD2; DNA: TGTGCCAGCCGTAATCCCGGGACTAGCGGGAGGAATGAGCAGTTCTTC; CDR3: CASRNPGTSGRNEQFF